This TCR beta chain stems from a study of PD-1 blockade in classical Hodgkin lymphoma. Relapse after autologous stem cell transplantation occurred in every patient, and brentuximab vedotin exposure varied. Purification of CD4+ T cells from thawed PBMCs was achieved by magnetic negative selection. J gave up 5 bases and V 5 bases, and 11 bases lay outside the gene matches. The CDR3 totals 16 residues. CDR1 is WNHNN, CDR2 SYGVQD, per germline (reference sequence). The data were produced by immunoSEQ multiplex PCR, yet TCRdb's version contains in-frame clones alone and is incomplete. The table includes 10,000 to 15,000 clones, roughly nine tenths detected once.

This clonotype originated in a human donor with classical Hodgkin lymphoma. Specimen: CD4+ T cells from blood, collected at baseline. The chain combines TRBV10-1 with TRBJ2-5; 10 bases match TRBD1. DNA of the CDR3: TGCGCCAGCAGTTATTACCGGGACAGGGGTTTGGAGACCCAGTACTTC. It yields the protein CASSYYRDRGLETQYF.